The rows below give T cell receptor beta chains drawn from one sample of a study of blood T cell repertoires in COVID-19. TCRdb's copy holds only in-frame clones and misses some; the assay was immunoSEQ multiplex PCR. The data contain roughly 80,000 clones, about 83% of them singletons. The sequenced sample was peripheral blood. All receptors come from a man aged 45 to 65 with acute or convalescent COVID-19. CDR3s include the opening cysteine and the closing phenylalanine or tryptophan. The order of the fields is D gene, CDR3 length, clone size, V gene, J gene, CDR3 protein, CDR3 DNA. D genes are given only for firm matches. Expanded clones get a size class; other rows say once, few or many, or leave the size out.

.,15,once,TRBV11-2,TRBJ2-7,CASSFLRDSKDEQYF,TGTGCCAGCAGCTTTCTACGGGATTCTAAAGACGAGCAGTACTTC
TRBD2,16,medium-sized,TRBV2,TRBJ2-1,CASKDQLAGFLNEQFF,TGTGCCAGCAAAGACCAACTAGCGGGGTTTCTGAATGAGCAGTTCTTC
TRBD2,16,.,TRBV5-1,TRBJ2-5,CASSLRPTSVQETQYF,TGCGCCAGCAGCCTAAGGCCCACTAGCGTCCAAGAGACCCAGTACTTC
.,11,.,TRBV7-8,TRBJ2-7,CASSLRYEQYF,TGTGCCAGCAGCCTGCGGTACGAGCAGTACTTC
.,14,.,TRBV18,TRBJ1-5,CASSPGAGDQPQHF,TGTGCCAGCTCACCGGGGGCTGGGGATCAGCCCCAGCATTTT
TRBD2,15,.,TRBV6-5,TRBJ2-1,CASSLSGGQYNEQFF,TGTGCCAGCAGTCTTAGCGGGGGTCAGTACAATGAGCAGTTCTTC
TRBD1,13,.,TRBV29-1,TRBJ2-2,CSVRTGGPGELFF,TGCAGCGTTAGGACAGGGGGGCCCGGGGAGCTGTTTTTT
TRBD1,16,.,TRBV10-1,TRBJ2-1,CASSESGWDRNNEQFF,TGCGCCAGCAGTGAGTCAGGTTGGGACAGGAACAATGAGCAGTTCTTC
TRBD1,15,few,TRBV19,TRBJ1-1,CASSMLTGGRTEAFF,TGTGCCAGTAGTATGTTGACAGGGGGCCGGACTGAAGCTTTCTTT
.,13,few,TRBV27,TRBJ1-2,CASSTQGRGGYTF,TGTGCCAGCAGTACTCAGGGAAGGGGTGGCTACACCTTC
TRBD2,18,.,TRBV9,TRBJ2-1,CASSVVGTSGGLYNEQFF,TGTGCCAGCAGCGTAGTGGGTACTAGCGGGGGCCTCTACAATGAGCAGTTCTTC
TRBD1,16,.,TRBV28,TRBJ2-1,CASRSLTGGGQDEQFF,TGTGCCAGCAGATCCCTAACAGGGGGAGGCCAAGATGAGCAGTTCTTC
TRBD2,16,.,TRBV5-8,TRBJ2-1,CASYPTVAGGPREQFF,TGTGCCAGCTACCCCACTGTAGCGGGAGGGCCCCGAGAGCAGTTCTTC
TRBD1,14,.,TRBV5-1,TRBJ1-1,CASSREQGSTEAFF,TGCGCCAGCAGCCGCGAACAGGGGTCCACTGAAGCTTTCTTT
.,14,.,TRBV10-3,TRBJ1-2,CAISESQGAYGYTF,TGTGCCATCAGTGAGTCGCAGGGTGCCTATGGCTACACCTTC
TRBD2,14,.,TRBV3-1/TRBV3-2,TRBJ2-7,CARRKAGIAYEQYF,TGTGCCAGACGGAAAGCGGGGATAGCCTACGAGCAGTACTTC
.,15,.,TRBV27,TRBJ1-5,CASSWTGVVGQPQHF,TGTGCCAGCAGCTGGACCGGGGTGGTAGGTCAGCCCCAGCATTTT
TRBD1,16,.,TRBV25-1,TRBJ2-4,CASRPGTGLTKNIQYF,TGTGCCAGCAGACCCGGGACAGGGCTCACCAAAAACATTCAGTACTTC
TRBD1,15,.,TRBV7-6,TRBJ1-1,CASSPRDRVNTEAFF,TGTGCCAGCAGCCCAAGGGACAGGGTGAACACTGAAGCTTTCTTT
.,14,.,TRBV11-2,TRBJ2-7,CASSPLRGSYEQYF,TGTGCCAGCAGCCCGCTTAGGGGGAGCTACGAGCAGTACTTC
TRBD2,15,.,TRBV5-1,TRBJ2-7,CASSFLAGLSYEQYF,TGCGCCAGCAGCTTCCTAGCGGGGCTTTCCTACGAGCAGTACTTC
TRBD1,14,.,TRBV9,TRBJ2-7,CASSAGDRAYEQYF,TGTGCCAGCAGCGCGGGGGACAGGGCCTACGAGCAGTACTTC
.,16,.,TRBV10-3,TRBJ2-5,CATGVVVRDSEETQYF,TGTGCCACGGGGGTTGTGGTCCGGGACAGTGAAGAGACCCAGTACTTC
TRBD1,16,few,TRBV7-2,TRBJ2-3,CASSLIAGGGTDTQYF,TGTGCCAGCAGCTTAATTGCAGGGGGTGGCACAGATACGCAGTATTTT
TRBD1,13,.,TRBV6-1,TRBJ1-1,CASSEAAGGEAFF,TGTGCCAGCAGTGAAGCCGCAGGGGGTGAAGCTTTCTTT
TRBD1,14,.,TRBV6-2/TRBV6-3,TRBJ1-2,CASSRQGHNYGYTF,TGTGCCAGCAGTAGACAGGGGCATAACTATGGCTACACCTTC
.,13,.,TRBV6-5,TRBJ1-1,CASNKQGRTEAFF,TGTGCCAGCAACAAACAGGGTAGGACTGAAGCTTTCTTT
.,15,few,TRBV27,TRBJ1-1,CASSDMSTGNTEAFF,TGTGCCAGCAGCGATATGTCCACAGGGAATACTGAAGCTTTCTTT
TRBD2,16,.,TRBV5-4,TRBJ2-5,CASSPGLAGGRETQYF,TGTGCCAGCAGCCCGGGACTAGCGGGAGGGCGCGAGACCCAGTACTTC
TRBD2,15,.,TRBV4-3,TRBJ2-1,CASSQGLAVNNEQFF,TGCGCCAGCAGCCAAGGACTAGCGGTTAACAATGAGCAGTTCTTC
TRBD1,13,few,TRBV5-1,TRBJ1-6,CASSGTVNSPLHF,TGCGCCAGCAGTGGGACAGTAAATTCACCCCTCCACTTT
.,16,.,TRBV5-4,TRBJ2-2,CASSLMRQLDTGELFF,TGTGCCAGCAGCTTGATGAGACAGTTGGACACCGGGGAGCTGTTTTTT
TRBD2,15,once,TRBV5-1,TRBJ2-1,CASSNRGEGFNEQFF,TGCGCCAGCAGCAACCGAGGGGAGGGCTTTAATGAGCAGTTCTTC
.,13,.,TRBV6-6,TRBJ2-3,CASSTRGSDTQYF,TGTGCCAGCAGTACCAGGGGTTCAGATACGCAGTATTTT
TRBD1,13,once,TRBV6-5,TRBJ1-2,CASRSNRGDGYTF,TGTGCCAGCAGATCGAACAGGGGGGATGGCTACACCTTC
.,15,.,TRBV19,TRBJ1-4,CASTPRNLRNEKLFF,TGTGCCAGTACCCCGAGGAATCTTCGGAATGAAAAACTGTTTTTT
.,12,.,TRBV27,TRBJ1-6,CASTPGNSPLHF,TGTGCCAGCACCCCAGGGAATTCACCCCTCCACTTT
.,21,.,TRBV23-1,TRBJ2-7,CASRVCASRVLPDMCPYEQYF,.
TRBD2,17,once,TRBV6-2/TRBV6-3,TRBJ2-5,CASSLLSSGGTPGTQYF,TGTGCCAGCAGTTTGCTGTCTAGCGGGGGCACTCCAGGGACCCAGTACTTC
.,13,.,TRBV3-1/TRBV3-2,TRBJ1-1,CASSQDRGTEAFF,TGTGCCAGCAGCCAAGATCGGGGCACTGAAGCTTTCTTT
TRBD2,16,.,TRBV5-4,TRBJ2-3,CASSRRAGGDTDTQYF,TGTGCCAGCAGCAGGAGAGCGGGGGGTGACACAGATACGCAGTATTTT
TRBD2,16,once,TRBV30,TRBJ2-1,CAWSSSGRALRNEQFF,TGTGCCTGGAGTTCGAGCGGGAGGGCCCTCCGCAATGAGCAGTTCTTC
.,16,.,TRBV7-9,TRBJ2-3,CASTPGAGFGTDTQYF,TGTGCCAGCACCCCGGGTGCGGGATTTGGTACAGATACGCAGTATTTT
.,16,.,TRBV19,TRBJ2-2,CASIPSREPNGGELFF,TGTGCCAGTATCCCGAGTCGAGAACCGAACGGCGGGGAGCTGTTTTTT
.,13,.,TRBV21-1,TRBJ1-1,CASSNYGGTEAFF,TGTGCCAGCAGCAATTACGGGGGCACTGAAGCTTTCTTT